The 19 T cell receptor beta chains listed next were all sequenced from one sample in a study of T cell clones after liver transplantation. The table came from immunoSEQ multiplex PCR; TCRdb's copy has only in-frame clones and leaves some out. The sample has 49,000 or so clones, 65% to 80% seen once. Material: CD4+ T cells from blood, obtained less than 70 months after liver transplant. The receptors come from a human patient who received a liver transplant. These T cells may partly come from the graft donor.

V gene TRBV7-6 combines with J gene TRBJ2-3; 9 bases map to TRBD2. This CDR3 contains 15 residues. Germline CDR1 SGHVS, CDR2 FNYEAQ. The V segment lost 1 base and the J segment 6 bases; nucleotides outside the gene matches: 5. CDR3 in DNA: TGTGCCAGCAGCTTAGGTGGGACTAGCAAGGATACGCAGTATTTT. Amino acids: CASSLGGTSKDTQYF.

A single count supports this clone. This chain uses TRBV5-1 with TRBJ1-4; 7 nucleotides agree with TRBD1. The CDR3 covers 15 residues. CDR1 is SGHRS, CDR2 YFSETQ, per germline. V lost 3 bases, J lost 0 bases, and 2 bases stayed unmatched. The CDR3 loop is CASSSTGATNEKLFF. The CDR3 DNA reads TGCGCCAGCAGCTCCACAGGGGCAACTAATGAAAAACTGTTTTTT.

The chain employs TRBV10-3 and TRBJ2-3; tentatively, D is TRBD1 or TRBD2 (5 bases each). In germline, CDR1 is ENHRY, CDR2 SYGVKD. The V gene lost 0 bases and the J gene lost 5 bases, with 15 bases spanning the gap. The CDR3 is 16 amino acids. CDR3 DNA: TGTGCCATCAGTGAGTCGACCGCGAGGGGCGGAGATACGCAGTATTTT. Translated: CAISESTARGGDTQYF.

The J gene is TRBJ1-1, the V gene TRBV19, with D hard to call. This CDR3 has 13 residues. CDR1 and CDR2 (germline): LNHDA, SQIVND (reference sequence). Trimming left V 3 bases short and J 1 base short, with 6 bases between. The DNA for the CDR3 is TGTGCCAGTAGTATTAATCCGAACACTGAAGCTTTCTTT. Its translation: CASSINPNTEAFF.

V gene TRBV30 combines with J gene TRBJ2-7; D unclear. Germline V gene lookup returns CDR1 GTSNPN and CDR2 SVGIG (reference sequence). CDR3 length: 12 residues. V was clipped by 2 bases and J by 6 bases, with 11 bases between them. The CDR3 bases are TGTGCCTGGAGTACGACCGTGGGCGAGCAGTACTTC. It specifies CAWSTTVGEQYF.

In this sample, this clone turned up a few times. The rearrangement links TRBV29-1 to TRBJ1-2; D ambiguous. Germline lookup yields CDR1 SQVTM and CDR2 ANQGSEA. V lost 7 bases and J 8 bases, leaving 17 bases between the germline ends. The CDR3 extends over 12 amino acids. The CDR3 loop is CSDFAGLGGYTF. CDR3 sequence (DNA): TGCAGCGACTTTGCGGGTCTCGGCGGCTACACCTTC.

This sequence joins TRBV6-1 and TRBJ2-3; TRBD1 matches 9 bases. This CDR3 is 19 amino acids long. Germline CDR1 MNHNS, CDR2 SASEGT. J was trimmed by 4 bases and V by 2 bases; bases with no gene match: 16. CDR3 residues: CASSETGPLGQGWADTQYF. The CDR3 DNA is TGTGCCAGCAGTGAAACGGGGCCCTTGGGACAGGGTTGGGCAGATACGCAGTATTTT.

The chain couples TRBV27 to TRBJ1-1, with D maybe TRBD1 (5 bases). Germline V gives CDR1 MNHEY, CDR2 SMNVEV (reference sequence). V lost 3 bases and J 8 bases, leaving 22 bases between the germline ends. The CDR3 runs 16 residues. CDR3 in amino acids: CASSFRTGRRGTEAFF. CDR3 coding DNA: TGTGCCAGCAGTTTCCGAACCGGACGTAGAGGGACCGAAGCTTTCTTT.

V usage is TRBV5-1 and J usage is TRBJ2-2; TRBD1 aligns across 7 bases. The CDR3 is made up of 15 amino acids. Germline trimming cut 0 bases from V and 5 bases from J; bases unmatched to any gene: 4. CDR1 is SGHRS and CDR2 is YFSETQ in the germline V gene. CDR3 amino acids: CASSLAVRGTGELFF. The CDR3 coding sequence is TGCGCCAGCAGCTTGGCCGTCAGGGGGACCGGGGAGCTGTTTTTT.

The chain employs TRBV11-2 and TRBJ2-4, with TRBD1 matching over 9 bases. V lost 1 base, J lost 2 bases, and 3 bases stayed unmatched. In germline, CDR1 is SGHAT, CDR2 FQNNGV. The CDR3 totals 16 residues. As DNA, the CDR3 is TGTGCCAGCAGCTTAGGGGACAGGGTATCCAAAAACATTCAGTACTTC. It yields the protein CASSLGDRVSKNIQYF. The full variable domain, its missing parts supplied by reference TRBV11-2 and TRBJ2-4, is EAGVAQSPRYKIIEKRQSVAFWCNPISGHATLYWYQQILGQGPKLLIQFQNNGVVDDSQLPKDRFSAERLKGVDSTLKIQPAKLEDSAVYLCASSLGDRVSKNIQYFGAGTRLSVL.

This clone was seen only once. The chain couples TRBV14 to TRBJ1-2; unclear D gene. Germline-derived CDR1 and CDR2 are SGHDN and FVKESK. This CDR3 has 12 amino acids. The germline V and J ends were trimmed by 1 base and 6 bases, with 6 bases remaining between them. In DNA form, the CDR3 reads TGTGCCAGCAGCCAAGTGAATAATGGCTACACCTTC. Its protein is CASSQVNNGYTF.

The J gene is TRBJ2-7, the V gene TRBV9; tentatively, D is TRBD1 (6 bases). Germline V gene data show CDR1 as SGDLS and CDR2 as YYNGEE. V was shortened by 1 base and J by 6 bases, with 11 bases between the two germline ends. The CDR3 consists of 13 residues. CDR3 in amino acids: CASSVSTGREQYF. The CDR3 DNA reads as TGTGCCAGCAGCGTATCCACAGGGCGCGAGCAGTACTTC. Together with reference TRBV9 and TRBJ2-7, the CDR3 gives the full variable domain: DSGVTQTPKHLITATGQRVTLRCSPRSGDLSVYWYQQSLDQGLQFLIQYYNGEERAKGNILERFSAQQFPDLHSELNLSSLELGDSALYFCASSVSTGREQYFGPGTRLTVT.

The rearrangement joins TRBV28 to TRBJ1-2; 8 nucleotides align to TRBD1. The trim removed 5 bases at V and 7 bases at J, leaving 12 bases unmatched. The CDR3 has 15 residues. Germline values: CDR1 MDHEN, CDR2 SYDVKM. CDR3 bases: TGTGCCAGCAGTAGCGGACAGGGAGATTTTGGTGGCTACACCTTC. Protein product: CASSSGQGDFGGYTF.

This chain links TRBV14 with TRBJ1-4; TRBD1 is a possible D gene (6 bases). The CDR3 has 16 amino acids. Germline V gene sequence: CDR1 SGHDN, CDR2 FVKESK. The V end lost 2 bases, the J end lost 2 bases, and 12 bases lay between the germline ends. In DNA, the CDR3 is TGTGCCAGCAGCCAACGGCAGGGGTTTACTAATGAAAAACTGTTTTTT. Amino acids: CASSQRQGFTNEKLFF.

The rearrangement joins TRBV5-4 to TRBJ2-3, with 7 bases that match TRBD1. The V and J ends lost 2 bases and 8 bases, in that order; junction bases with no gene match: 2. In germline, CDR1 is SGHNT, CDR2 YYREEE (reference sequence). This CDR3 spans 12 amino acids. CDR3 nucleotides: TGTGCCAGCAGCTTTCACAGGGGTACGCAGTATTTT. Its translation is CASSFHRGTQYF.

J is TRBJ1-3 and V is TRBV6-1; D remains unclear. Trimming stripped 3 bases from V and 2 bases from J, with 11 bases between. The germline V gene has CDR1 MNHNS and CDR2 SASEGT. The CDR3 is 15 amino acids. This CDR3 is CASSETVLTGNTIYF. The CDR3 DNA reads TGTGCCAGCAGTGAGACGGTTCTAACTGGAAACACCATATATTTT.

This clone was counted a single time. DNA of the CDR3: TGTGCCAGCAGCTTAAATTCGATGGGACGGGACAGCATACTGCATTTT. The encoded protein is CASSLNSMGRDSILHF. The J gene is TRBJ1-5, the V gene TRBV7-2; TRBD1 matches 7 bases. The CDR3 is made up of 16 amino acids. From germline, CDR1 is SGHTA and CDR2 FQGNSA. J gave up 15 bases and V 2 bases, and 19 bases lay outside the gene matches.

This clone occurred once. The chain joins TRBV6-5 to TRBJ1-1; 9 bases are shared with TRBD1. The J segment lost 4 bases and the V segment lost 6 bases, leaving 3 bases of the junction unmatched. This CDR3 is built from 13 residues. The V gene's germline CDR1 is MNHEY and CDR2 SVGAGI. This CDR3 reads CASSRGQGTEAFF. CDR3 bases: TGTGCCAGCAGCAGGGGACAGGGCACTGAAGCTTTCTTT.

The rearrangement uses TRBV30 and TRBJ1-2, with D possibly matching TRBD1 (5 bases). CDR3 length equals 14 residues. Trimming removed 4 bases at V and 8 bases at J, with 20 bases between. Germline-derived CDR1 and CDR2 are GTSNPN and SVGIG (reference sequence). Here the CDR3 DNA reads TGTGCCTGGAACCTTGAGAGGGGCGTAAGAGGCTACACCTTC. It encodes CAWNLERGVRGYTF.